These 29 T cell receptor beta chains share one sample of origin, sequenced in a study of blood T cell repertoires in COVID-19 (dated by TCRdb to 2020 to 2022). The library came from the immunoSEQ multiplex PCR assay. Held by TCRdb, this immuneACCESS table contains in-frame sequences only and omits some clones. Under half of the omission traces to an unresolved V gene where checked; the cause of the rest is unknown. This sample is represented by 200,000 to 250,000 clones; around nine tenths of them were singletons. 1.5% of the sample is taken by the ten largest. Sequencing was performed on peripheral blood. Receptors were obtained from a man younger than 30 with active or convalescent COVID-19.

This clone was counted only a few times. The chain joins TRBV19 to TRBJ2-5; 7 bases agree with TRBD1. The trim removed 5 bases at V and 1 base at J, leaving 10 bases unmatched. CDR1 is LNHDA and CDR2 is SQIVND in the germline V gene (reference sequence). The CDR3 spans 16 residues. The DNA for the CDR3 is TGTGCCAGTAGTCGTAACTTGGGACAGCCCCAAGAGACCCAGTACTTC. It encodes CASSRNLGQPQETQYF.

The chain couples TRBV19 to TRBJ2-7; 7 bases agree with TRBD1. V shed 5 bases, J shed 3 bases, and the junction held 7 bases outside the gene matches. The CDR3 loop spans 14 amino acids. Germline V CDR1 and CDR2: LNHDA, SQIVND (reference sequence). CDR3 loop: CASSPRQGFYEQYF. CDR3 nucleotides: TGTGCCAGTAGTCCCCGACAGGGTTTCTACGAGCAGTACTTC.

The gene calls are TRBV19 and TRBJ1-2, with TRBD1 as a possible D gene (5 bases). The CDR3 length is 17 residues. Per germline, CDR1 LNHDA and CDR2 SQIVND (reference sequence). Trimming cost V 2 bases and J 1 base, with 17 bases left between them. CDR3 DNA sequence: TGTGCCAGTAGTATACAAAGCGACAGAGCCCTTAACTATGGCTACACCTTC. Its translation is CASSIQSDRALNYGYTF.

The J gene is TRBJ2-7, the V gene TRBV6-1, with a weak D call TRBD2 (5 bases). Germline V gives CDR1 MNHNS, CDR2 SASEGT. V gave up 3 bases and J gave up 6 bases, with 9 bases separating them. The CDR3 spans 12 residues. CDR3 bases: TGTGCCAGCAGTGATCCTCGGGGCGAGCAGTACTTC. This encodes CASSDPRGEQYF.

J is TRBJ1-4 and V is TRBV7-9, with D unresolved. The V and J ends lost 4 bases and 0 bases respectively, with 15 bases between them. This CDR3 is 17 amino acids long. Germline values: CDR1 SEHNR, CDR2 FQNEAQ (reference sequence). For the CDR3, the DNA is TGTGCCAGCAGCTCATTTAGGTGGGAGGCAACTAATGAAAAACTGTTTTTT. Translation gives CASSSFRWEATNEKLFF.

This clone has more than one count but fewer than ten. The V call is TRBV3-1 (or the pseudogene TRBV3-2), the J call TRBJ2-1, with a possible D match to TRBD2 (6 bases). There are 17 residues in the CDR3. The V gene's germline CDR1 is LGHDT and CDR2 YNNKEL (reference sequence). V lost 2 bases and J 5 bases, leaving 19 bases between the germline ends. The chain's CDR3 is CASSQPPGLTTHNEQFF. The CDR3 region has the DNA TGTGCCAGCAGCCAACCCCCGGGACTCACGACGCACAATGAGCAGTTCTTC.

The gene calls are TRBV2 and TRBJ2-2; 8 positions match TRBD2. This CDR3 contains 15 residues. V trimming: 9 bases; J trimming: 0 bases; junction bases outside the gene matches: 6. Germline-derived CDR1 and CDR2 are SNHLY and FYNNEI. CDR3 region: CARSVAGTNTGELFF. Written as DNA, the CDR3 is TGTGCCAGGAGCGTAGCGGGAACGAACACCGGGGAGCTGTTTTTT.

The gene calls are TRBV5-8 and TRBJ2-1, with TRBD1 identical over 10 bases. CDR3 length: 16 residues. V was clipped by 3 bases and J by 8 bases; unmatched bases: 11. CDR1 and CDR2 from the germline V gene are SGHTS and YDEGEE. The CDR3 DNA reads TGTGCCAGCAGCTCCGCGGGGACAGGGGTTTTCGATGAGCAGTTCTTC. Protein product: CASSSAGTGVFDEQFF.

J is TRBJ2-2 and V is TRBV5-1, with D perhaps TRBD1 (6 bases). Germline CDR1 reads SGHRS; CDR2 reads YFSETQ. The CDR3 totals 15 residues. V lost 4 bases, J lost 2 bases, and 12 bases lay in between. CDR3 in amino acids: CASSVTGPNTGELFF. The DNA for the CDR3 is TGCGCCAGCAGCGTGACAGGTCCTAACACCGGGGAGCTGTTTTTT.

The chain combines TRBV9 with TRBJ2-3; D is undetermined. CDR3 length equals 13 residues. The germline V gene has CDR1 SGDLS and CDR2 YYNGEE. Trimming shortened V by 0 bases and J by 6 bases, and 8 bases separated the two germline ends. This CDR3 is CASSVAPGDTQYF. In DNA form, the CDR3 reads TGTGCCAGCAGCGTAGCCCCCGGGGATACGCAGTATTTT.

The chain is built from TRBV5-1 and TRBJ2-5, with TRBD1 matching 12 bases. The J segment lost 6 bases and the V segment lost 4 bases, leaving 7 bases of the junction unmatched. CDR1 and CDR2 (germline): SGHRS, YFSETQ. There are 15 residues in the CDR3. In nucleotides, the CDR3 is TGCGCCAGCAGCGCGCAGGGACAGGGGGCGAAGACCCAGTACTTC. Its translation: CASSAQGQGAKTQYF.

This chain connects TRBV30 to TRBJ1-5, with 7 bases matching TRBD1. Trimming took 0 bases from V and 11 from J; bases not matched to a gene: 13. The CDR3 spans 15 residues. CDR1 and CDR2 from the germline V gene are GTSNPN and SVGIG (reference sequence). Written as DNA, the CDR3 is TGTGCCTGGAGTGTACGAGGGGGCGGATCAGCCACCCAGCATTTT. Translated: CAWSVRGGGSATQHF. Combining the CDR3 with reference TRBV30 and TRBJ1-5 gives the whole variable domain SQTIHQWPATLVQPVGSPLSLECTVEGTSNPNLYWYRQAAGRGLQLLFYSVGIGQISSEVPQNLSASRPQDRQFILSSKKLLLSDSGFYLCAWSVRGGGSATQHFGDGTRLSIL.

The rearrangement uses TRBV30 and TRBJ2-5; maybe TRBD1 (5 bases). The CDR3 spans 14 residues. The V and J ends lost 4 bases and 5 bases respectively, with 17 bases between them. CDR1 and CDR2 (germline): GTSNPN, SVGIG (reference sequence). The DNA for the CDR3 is TGTGCCTGGAATTTGGGCAGGGCTTGGGAGACCCAGTACTTC. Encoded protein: CAWNLGRAWETQYF.

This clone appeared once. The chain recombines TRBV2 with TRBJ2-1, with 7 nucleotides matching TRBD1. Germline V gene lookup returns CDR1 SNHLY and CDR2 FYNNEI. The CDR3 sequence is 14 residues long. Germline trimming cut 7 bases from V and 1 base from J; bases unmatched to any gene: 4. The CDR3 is CASKDRASYNEQFF. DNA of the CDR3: TGTGCCAGCAAAGACAGGGCTTCCTACAATGAGCAGTTCTTC.

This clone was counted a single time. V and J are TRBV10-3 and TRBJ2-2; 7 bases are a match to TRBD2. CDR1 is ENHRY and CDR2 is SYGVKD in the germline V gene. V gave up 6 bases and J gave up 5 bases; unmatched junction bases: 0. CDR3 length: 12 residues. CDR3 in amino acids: CAIRGGTGELFF. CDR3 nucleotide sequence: TGTGCCATCAGGGGAGGGACCGGGGAGCTGTTTTTT.

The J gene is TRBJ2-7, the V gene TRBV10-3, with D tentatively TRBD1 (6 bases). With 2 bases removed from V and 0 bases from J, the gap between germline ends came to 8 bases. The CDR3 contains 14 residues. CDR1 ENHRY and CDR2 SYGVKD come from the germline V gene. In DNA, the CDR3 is TGTGCCATCAGTGAGCAGGGGAGCTCCTACGAGCAGTACTTC. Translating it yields CAISEQGSSYEQYF.

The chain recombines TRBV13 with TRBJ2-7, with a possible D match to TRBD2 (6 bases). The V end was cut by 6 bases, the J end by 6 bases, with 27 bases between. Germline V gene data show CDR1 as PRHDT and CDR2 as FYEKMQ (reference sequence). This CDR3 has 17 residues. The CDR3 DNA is TGTGCCAGCAGGGAGACGGGAGAACGTCTTGGCTTAGCCGAGCAGTACTTC. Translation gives CASRETGERLGLAEQYF.

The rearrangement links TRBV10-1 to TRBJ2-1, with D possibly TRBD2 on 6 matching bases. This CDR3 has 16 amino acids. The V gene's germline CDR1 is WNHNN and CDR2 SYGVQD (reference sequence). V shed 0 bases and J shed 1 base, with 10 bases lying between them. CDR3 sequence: CASSESGAGSYNEQFF. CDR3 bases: TGCGCCAGCAGTGAGTCCGGGGCGGGGTCCTACAATGAGCAGTTCTTC.

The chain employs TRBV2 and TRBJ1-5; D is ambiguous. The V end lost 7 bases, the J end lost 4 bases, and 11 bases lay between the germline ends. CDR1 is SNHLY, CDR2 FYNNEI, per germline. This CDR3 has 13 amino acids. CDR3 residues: CASTGIANQPQHF. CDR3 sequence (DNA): TGTGCCAGCACCGGGATCGCTAATCAGCCCCAGCATTTT.

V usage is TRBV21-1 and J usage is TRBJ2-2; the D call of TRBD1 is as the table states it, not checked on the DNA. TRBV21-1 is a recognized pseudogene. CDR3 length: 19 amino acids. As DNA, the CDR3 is TGTGCCAGTTGCTTAAGTACAGGGGGCGTTTTTTATAACACCGGGGAGCTGTTTTTT. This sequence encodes CASCLSTGGVFYNTGELFF.

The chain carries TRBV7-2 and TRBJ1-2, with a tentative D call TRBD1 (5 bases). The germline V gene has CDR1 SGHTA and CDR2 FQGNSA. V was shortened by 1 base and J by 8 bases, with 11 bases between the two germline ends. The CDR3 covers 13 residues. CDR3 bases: TGTGCCAGCAGCTTAGACAGGCGGAGCGGCTACACCTTC. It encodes CASSLDRRSGYTF.

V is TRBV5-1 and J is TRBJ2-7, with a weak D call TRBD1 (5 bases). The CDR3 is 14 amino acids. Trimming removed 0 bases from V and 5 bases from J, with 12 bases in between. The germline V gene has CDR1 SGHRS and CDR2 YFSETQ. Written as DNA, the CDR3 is TGCGCCAGCAGCTTGGGACAGTTTACCCACGAGCAGTACTTC. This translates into CASSLGQFTHEQYF.

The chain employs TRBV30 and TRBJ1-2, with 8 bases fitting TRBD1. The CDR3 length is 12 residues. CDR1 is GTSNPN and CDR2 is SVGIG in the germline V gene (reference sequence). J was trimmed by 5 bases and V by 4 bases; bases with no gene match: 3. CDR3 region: CAWKQGAYGYTF. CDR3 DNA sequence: TGTGCCTGGAAGCAGGGGGCTTATGGCTACACCTTC. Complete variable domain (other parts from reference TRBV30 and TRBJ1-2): SQTIHQWPATLVQPVGSPLSLECTVEGTSNPNLYWYRQAAGRGLQLLFYSVGIGQISSEVPQNLSASRPQDRQFILSSKKLLLSDSGFYLCAWKQGAYGYTFGSGTRLTVV.

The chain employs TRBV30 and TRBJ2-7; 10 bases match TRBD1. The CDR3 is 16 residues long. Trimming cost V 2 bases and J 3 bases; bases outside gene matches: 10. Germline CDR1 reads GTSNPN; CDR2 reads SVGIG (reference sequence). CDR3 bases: TGTGCCTGGAGTCCCCAAGGGGACAGGGGCATCTACGAGCAGTACTTC. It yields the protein CAWSPQGDRGIYEQYF. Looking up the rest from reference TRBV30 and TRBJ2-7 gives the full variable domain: SQTIHQWPATLVQPVGSPLSLECTVEGTSNPNLYWYRQAAGRGLQLLFYSVGIGQISSEVPQNLSASRPQDRQFILSSKKLLLSDSGFYLCAWSPQGDRGIYEQYFGPGTRLTVT.

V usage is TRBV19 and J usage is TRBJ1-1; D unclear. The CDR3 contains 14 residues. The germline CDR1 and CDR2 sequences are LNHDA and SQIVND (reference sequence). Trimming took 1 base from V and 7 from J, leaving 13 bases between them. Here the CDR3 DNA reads TGTGCCAGTAGTATAGGTCGAGGTACGGGTGAAGCTTTCTTT. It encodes CASSIGRGTGEAFF.

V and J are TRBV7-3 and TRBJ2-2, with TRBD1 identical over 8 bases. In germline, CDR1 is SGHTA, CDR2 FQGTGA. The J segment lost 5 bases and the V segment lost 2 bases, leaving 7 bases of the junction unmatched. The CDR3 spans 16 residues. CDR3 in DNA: TGTGCCAGCAGCTTATCAAATACAGGGGGTACCGGGGAGCTGTTTTTT. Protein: CASSLSNTGGTGELFF.

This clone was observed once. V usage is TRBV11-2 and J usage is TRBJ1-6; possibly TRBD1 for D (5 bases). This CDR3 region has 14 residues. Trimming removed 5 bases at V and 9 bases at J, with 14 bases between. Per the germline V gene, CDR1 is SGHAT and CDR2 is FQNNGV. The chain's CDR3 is CASSLEGLGSPLHF. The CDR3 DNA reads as TGTGCCAGCAGCCTGGAGGGGTTGGGTTCACCCCTCCACTTT.

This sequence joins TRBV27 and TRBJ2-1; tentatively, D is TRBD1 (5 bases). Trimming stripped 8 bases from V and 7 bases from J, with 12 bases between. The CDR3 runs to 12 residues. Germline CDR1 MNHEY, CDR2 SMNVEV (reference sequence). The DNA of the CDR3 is TGTGCCAGCGGCCAGGCAGGGAATGAGCAGTTCTTC. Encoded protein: CASGQAGNEQFF.

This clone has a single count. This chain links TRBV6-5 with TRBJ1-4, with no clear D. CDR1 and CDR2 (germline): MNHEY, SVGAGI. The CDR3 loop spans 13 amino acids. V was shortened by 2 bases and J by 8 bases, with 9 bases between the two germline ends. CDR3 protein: CASSYASREKLFF. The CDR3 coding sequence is TGTGCCAGCAGTTACGCGTCCAGGGAAAAACTGTTTTTT.